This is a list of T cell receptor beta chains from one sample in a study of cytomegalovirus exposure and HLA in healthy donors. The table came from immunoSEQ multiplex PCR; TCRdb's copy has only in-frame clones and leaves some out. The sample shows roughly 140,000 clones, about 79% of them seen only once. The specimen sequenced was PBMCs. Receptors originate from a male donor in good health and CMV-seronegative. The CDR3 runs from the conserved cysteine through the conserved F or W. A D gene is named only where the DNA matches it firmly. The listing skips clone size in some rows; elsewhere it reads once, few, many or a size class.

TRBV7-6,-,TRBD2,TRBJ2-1,CASSPPAGGYNEQFF,TGTGCCAGCAGCCCCCCAGCGGGAGGGTACAATGAGCAGTTCTTC
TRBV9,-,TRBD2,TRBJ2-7,CASSLAGNYEQYF,TGTGCCAGCAGTTTAGCGGGGAACTACGAGCAGTACTTC
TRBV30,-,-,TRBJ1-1,CAWSVPFLGRNTEAFF,TGTGCCTGGAGTGTACCTTTTCTGGGCCGGAACACTGAAGCTTTCTTT
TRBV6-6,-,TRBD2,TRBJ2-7,CASSQTSGRGYEQYF,TGTGCCAGCAGTCAGACTAGCGGGAGAGGGTACGAGCAGTACTTC
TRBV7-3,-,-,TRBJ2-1,CASSLGSWNEQFF,TGTGCCAGCAGCTTAGGGAGTTGGAATGAGCAGTTCTTC
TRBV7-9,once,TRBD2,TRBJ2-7,CASRLAGGFTYF,TGTGCCAGCAGACTAGCGGGAGGTTTCACGTACTTC
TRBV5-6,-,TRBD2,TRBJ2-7,CASSPTSGFSSYEQYF,TGTGCCAGCAGCCCGACTAGCGGGTTCAGCTCCTACGAGCAGTACTTC
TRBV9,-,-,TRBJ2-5,CASSAGGTGGQETQYF,TGTGCCAGCAGCGCGGGGGGTACAGGGGGACAAGAGACCCAGTACTTC
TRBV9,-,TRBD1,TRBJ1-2,CASSPRTGATYGYTF,TGTGCCAGCAGCCCAAGGACAGGGGCTACGTATGGCTACACCTTC
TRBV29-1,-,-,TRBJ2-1,CSVPGGSSYNEQFF,TGCAGCGTCCCTGGCGGTAGCTCCTACAATGAGCAGTTCTTC
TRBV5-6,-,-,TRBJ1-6,CASSFQISSYNSPLHF,TGTGCCAGCAGCTTCCAAATCAGCTCCTATAATTCACCCCTCCACTTT
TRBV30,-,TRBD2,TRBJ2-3,CAWSGTSGSWADTQYF,TGTGCCTGGAGTGGGACTAGCGGGAGCTGGGCAGATACGCAGTATTTT
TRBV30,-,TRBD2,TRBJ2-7,CAWSLAGYEQYF,TGTGCCTGGAGTCTAGCGGGCTACGAGCAGTACTTC
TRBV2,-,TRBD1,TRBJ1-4,CASSARGDEKLFF,TGTGCCAGCAGTGCCAGGGGGGACGAAAAACTGTTTTTT
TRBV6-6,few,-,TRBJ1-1,CASRNTNFNTEAFF,TGTGCCAGCAGAAACACTAATTTCAACACTGAAGCTTTCTTT
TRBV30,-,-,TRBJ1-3,CAWSSGVGNTIYF,TGTGCCTGGAGTTCCGGGGTTGGAAACACCATATATTTT
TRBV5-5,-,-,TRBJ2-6,CASSPQGNGANVLTF,TGTGCCAGCAGCCCTCAGGGAAACGGGGCCAACGTCCTGACTTTC
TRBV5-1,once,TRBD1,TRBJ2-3,CATQSGQGSDTQYF,TGCGCCACCCAATCGGGACAGGGCTCAGATACGCAGTATTTT
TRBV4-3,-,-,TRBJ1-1,CASSQFGVMNTEAFF,TGCGCCAGCAGCCAGTTTGGAGTGATGAACACTGAAGCTTTCTTT
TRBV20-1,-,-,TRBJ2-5,CSGGRGETQYF,TGCAGTGGGGGCAGGGGCGAGACCCAGTACTTC
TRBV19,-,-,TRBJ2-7,CASSPGRTYEQYF,TGTGCCAGTAGTCCAGGGAGGACCTACGAGCAGTACTTC
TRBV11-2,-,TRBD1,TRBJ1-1,CASETGSAEAFF,TGTGCCAGCGAGACAGGGAGCGCTGAAGCTTTCTTT
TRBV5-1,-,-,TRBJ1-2,CASTLSQTTYGYTF,TGCGCCAGCACCCTTTCCCAGACTACGTATGGCTACACCTTC
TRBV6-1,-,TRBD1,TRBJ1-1,CASREGQGATEAFF,TGTGCCAGCAGGGAGGGACAGGGAGCAACTGAAGCTTTCTTT
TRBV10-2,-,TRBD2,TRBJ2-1,CASSAGTSVEQFF,TGCGCCAGCAGTGCGGGGACTAGCGTTGAGCAGTTCTTC
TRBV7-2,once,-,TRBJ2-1,CASRRAGYNEQFF,TGTGCCAGTCGGAGGGCCGGCTACAATGAGCAGTTCTTC
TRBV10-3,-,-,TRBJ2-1,CAISETRETYNEQFF,TGTGCCATCAGTGAGACAAGGGAGACCTACAATGAGCAGTTCTTC
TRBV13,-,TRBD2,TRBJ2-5,CASSIGLAGGNEETQYF,TGTGCCAGCAGCATCGGACTAGCGGGAGGTAACGAAGAGACCCAGTACTTC
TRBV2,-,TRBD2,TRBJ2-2,CASSRTSGRVGELFF,TGTGCCAGCTCCAGGACTAGCGGGAGGGTCGGGGAGCTGTTTTTT
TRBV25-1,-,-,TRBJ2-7,CASSSRLSSYEQYF,TGTGCCAGCAGTTCTCGCCTGAGCTCCTACGAGCAGTACTTC
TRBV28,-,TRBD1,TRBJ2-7,CASSFAPTSFATGRYEQYF,TGTGCCAGCAGTTTCGCACCGACATCGTTTGCGACAGGGCGGTACGAGCAGTACTTC
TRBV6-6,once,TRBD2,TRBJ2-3,CASRSGTSGSTDTQYF,TGTGCCAGCAGGTCCGGGACTAGCGGTAGCACAGATACGCAGTATTTT
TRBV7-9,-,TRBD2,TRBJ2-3,CVGKGRADTQYF,TGTGTCGGTAAGGGGAGGGCAGATACGCAGTATTTT
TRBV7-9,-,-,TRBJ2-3,CASSFVQGRGDTQYF,TGTGCCAGCAGCTTTGTACAGGGACGGGGTGATACGCAGTATTTT
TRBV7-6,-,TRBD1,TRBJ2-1,CASSWDRGGEQFF,TGTGCCAGCAGTTGGGACAGGGGGGGTGAGCAGTTCTTC
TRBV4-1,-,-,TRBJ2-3,CASSQGGREKLQYF,TGCGCCAGCAGCCAAGGGGGCAGGGAAAAACTCCAGTATTTT
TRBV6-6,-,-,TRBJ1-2,CASRTWTASYGYTF,TGTGCCAGCAGGACGTGGACAGCGAGCTATGGCTACACCTTC
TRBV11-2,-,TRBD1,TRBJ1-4,CASRDRGSFRLTNEKLFF,TGTGCCAGCAGAGACAGGGGTTCTTTTCGGCTAACTAATGAAAAACTGTTTTTT